This record looks at one T cell receptor (beta chain) sequence and its context. Its antigen is as yet unknown. Trimming took 4 bases from V and 8 from J, leaving 11 bases between them. CDR3 length: 13 amino acids. From germline, CDR1 is KGHSH and CDR2 LQKENI. The sample originates from a study of pediatric ulcerative colitis. Findings and limits, study-wide: Repertoires came from total lymphocyte DNA, not specific subsets.

Clones were sequenced by immunoSEQ multiplex PCR, and TCRdb holds only the in-frame ones, with some missing. The top ten hold 0.95% to 1% of the sample, which has some 14,000 clones, about 90% seen once. Sequencing used blood. The clonotype originates from a boy aged 5-17 years with moderate ulcerative colitis. The chain links TRBV18 to TRBJ1-4, with a possible D match to TRBD1 (5 bases). The CDR3 region is CASSLDSGEKLFF. The DNA for the CDR3 is TGTGCCAGCTCACTCGACAGTGGGGAAAAACTGTTTTTT.